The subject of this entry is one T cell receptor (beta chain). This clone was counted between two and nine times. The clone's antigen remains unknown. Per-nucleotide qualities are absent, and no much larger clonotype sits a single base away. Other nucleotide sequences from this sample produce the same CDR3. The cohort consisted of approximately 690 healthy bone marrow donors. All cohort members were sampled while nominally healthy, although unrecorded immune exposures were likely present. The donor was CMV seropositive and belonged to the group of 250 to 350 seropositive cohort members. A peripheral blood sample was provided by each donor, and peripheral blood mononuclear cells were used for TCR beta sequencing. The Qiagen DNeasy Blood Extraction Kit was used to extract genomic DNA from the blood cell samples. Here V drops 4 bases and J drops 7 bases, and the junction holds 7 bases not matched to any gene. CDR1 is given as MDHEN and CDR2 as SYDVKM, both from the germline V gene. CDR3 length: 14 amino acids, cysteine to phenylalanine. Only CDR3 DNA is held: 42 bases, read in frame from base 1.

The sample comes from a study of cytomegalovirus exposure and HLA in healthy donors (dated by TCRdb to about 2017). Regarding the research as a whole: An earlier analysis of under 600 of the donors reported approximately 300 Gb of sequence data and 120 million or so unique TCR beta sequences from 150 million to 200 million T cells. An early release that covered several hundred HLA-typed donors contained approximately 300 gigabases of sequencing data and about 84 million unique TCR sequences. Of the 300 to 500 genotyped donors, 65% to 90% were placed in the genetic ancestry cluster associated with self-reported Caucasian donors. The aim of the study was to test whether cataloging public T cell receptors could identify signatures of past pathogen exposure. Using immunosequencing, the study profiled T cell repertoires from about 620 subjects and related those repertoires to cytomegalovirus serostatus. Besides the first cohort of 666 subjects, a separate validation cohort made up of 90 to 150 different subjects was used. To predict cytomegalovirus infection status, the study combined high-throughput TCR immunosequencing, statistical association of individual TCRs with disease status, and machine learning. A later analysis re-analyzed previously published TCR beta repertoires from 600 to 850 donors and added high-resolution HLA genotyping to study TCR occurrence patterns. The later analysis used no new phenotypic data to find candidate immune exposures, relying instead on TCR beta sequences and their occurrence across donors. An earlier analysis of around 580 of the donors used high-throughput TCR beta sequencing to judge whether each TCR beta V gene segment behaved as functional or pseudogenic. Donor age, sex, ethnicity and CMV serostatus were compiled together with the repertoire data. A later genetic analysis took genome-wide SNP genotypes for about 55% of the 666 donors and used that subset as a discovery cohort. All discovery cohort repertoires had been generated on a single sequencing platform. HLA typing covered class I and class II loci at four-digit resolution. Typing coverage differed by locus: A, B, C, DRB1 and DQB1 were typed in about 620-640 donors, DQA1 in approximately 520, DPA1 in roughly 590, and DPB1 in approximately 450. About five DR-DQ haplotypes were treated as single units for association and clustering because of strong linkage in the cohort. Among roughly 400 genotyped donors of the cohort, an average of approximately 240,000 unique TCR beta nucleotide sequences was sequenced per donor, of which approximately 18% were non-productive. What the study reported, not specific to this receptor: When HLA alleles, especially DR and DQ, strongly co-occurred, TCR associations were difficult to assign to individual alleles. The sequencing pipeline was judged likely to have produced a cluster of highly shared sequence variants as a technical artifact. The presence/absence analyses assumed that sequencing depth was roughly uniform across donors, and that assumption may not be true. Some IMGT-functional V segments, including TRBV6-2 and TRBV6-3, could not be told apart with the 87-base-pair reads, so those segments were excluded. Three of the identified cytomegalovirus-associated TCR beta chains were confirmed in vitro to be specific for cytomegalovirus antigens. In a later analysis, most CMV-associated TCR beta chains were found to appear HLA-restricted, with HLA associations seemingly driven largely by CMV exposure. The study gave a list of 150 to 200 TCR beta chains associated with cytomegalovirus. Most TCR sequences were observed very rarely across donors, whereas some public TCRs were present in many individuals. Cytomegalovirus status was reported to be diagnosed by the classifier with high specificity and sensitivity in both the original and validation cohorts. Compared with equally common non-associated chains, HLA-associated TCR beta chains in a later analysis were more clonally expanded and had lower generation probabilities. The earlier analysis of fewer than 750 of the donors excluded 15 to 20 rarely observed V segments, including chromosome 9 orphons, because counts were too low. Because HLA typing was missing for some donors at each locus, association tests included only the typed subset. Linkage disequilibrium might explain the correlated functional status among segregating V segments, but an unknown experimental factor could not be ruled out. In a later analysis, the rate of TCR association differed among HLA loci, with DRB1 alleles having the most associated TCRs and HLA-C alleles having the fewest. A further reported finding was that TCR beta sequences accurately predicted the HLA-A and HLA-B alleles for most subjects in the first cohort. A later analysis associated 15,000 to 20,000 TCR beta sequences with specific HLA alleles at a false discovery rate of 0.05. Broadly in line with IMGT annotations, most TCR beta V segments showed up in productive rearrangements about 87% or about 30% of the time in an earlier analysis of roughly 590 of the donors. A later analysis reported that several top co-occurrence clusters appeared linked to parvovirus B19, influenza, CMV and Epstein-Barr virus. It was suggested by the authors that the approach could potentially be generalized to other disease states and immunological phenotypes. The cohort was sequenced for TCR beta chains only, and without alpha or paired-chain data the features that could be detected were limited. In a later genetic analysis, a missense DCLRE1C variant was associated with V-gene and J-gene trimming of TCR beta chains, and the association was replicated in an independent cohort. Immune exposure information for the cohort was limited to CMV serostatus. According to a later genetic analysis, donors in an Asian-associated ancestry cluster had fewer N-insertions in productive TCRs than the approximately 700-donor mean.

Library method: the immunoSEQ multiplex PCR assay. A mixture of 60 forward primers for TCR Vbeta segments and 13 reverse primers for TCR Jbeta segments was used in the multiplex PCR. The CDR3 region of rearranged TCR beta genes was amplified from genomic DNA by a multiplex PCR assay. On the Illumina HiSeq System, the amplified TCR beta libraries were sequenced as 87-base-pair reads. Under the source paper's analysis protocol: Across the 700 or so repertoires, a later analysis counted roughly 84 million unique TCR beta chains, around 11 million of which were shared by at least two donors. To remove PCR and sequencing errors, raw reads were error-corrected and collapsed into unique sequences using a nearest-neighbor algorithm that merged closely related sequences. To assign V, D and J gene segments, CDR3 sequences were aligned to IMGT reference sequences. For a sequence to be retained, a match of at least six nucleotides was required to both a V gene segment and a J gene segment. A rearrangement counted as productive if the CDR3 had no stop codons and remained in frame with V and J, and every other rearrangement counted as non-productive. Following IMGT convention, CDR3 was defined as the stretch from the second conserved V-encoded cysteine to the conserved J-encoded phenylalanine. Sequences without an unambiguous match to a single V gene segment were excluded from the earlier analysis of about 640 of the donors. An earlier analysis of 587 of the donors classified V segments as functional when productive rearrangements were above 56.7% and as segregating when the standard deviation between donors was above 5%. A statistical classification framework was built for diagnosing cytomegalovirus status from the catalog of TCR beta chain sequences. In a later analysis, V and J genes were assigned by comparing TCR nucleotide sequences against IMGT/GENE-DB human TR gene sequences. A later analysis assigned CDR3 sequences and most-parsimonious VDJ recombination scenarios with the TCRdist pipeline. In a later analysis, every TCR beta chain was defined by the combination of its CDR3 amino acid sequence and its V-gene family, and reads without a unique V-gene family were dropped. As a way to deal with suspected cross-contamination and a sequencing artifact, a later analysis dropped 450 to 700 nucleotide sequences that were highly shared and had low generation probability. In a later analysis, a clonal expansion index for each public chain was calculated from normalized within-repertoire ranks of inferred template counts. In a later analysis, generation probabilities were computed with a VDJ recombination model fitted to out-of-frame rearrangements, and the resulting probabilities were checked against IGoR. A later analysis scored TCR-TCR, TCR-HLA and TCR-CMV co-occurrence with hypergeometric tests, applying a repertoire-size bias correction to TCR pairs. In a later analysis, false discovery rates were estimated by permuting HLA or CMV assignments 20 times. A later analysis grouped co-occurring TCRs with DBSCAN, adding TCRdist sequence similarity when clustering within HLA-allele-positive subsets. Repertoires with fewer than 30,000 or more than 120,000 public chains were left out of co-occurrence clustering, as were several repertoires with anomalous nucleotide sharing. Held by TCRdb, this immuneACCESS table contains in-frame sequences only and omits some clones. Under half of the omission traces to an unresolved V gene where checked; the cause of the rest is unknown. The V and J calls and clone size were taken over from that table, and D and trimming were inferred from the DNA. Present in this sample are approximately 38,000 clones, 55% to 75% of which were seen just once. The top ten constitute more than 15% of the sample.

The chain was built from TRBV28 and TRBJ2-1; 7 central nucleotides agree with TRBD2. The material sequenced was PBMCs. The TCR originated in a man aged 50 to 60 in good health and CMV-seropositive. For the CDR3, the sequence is CASSSRRGRNEQFF. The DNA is TGTGCCAGCAGTTCTAGGCGGGGGAGGAATGAGCAGTTCTTC.